This TCR beta chain is drawn from a study of cytomegalovirus exposure and HLA in healthy donors. Both 60 Vbeta primers and 13 Jbeta primers went into the PCR. Libraries were prepared by immunoSEQ multiplex PCR; TCRdb keeps only in-frame clonotypes and omits some of them. The sample contains some 210,000 clones, 60% to 80% of which appear only once. Study-level results: In an earlier analysis, in 587 donors, most V segments appeared productive either ~90% or ~30% of the time. Follow-up analysis found HLA locus-dependent TCR association rates, highest for DRB1 and lowest for HLA-C.

As concerns this clone: Its antigen remains unknown.

Nominally healthy donors provided the samples, though records likely missed some immune exposures. The clonotype was recovered from a male donor in good health and CMV-seronegative. The source material was PBMCs.

The CDR3 nucleotides read TGTGCCAGTAGTATTCGCCCGGGGAATGAAAAACTGTTTTTT. Its translation: CASSIRPGNEKLFF. The chain joins TRBV19 to TRBJ1-4, with unresolved D. Germline V gene data show CDR1 as LNHDA and CDR2 as SQIVND (reference sequence). This CDR3 has 14 amino acids. Trimming pared 3 bases from V and 5 bases from J, leaving 10 bases between.